This T cell receptor (beta chain) was sequenced during a study of blood T cell repertoires in COVID-19. Study in general: The study drew acute and convalescent COVID-19 samples from the United States, Italy and Spain. PBMCs, B-cell-depleted T cells, or T cells were the source of the cDNA or gDNA that made up the material.

The CDR3 has 15 amino acids. CDR1 and CDR2 (germline): SGHRS, YFSETQ. With V trimmed by 6 bases and J by 6 bases, 11 bases remained unmatched. Authors' methods: How many nucleated cells were present was estimated from reference gene primer amplification. Data came from immunoSEQ multiplex PCR; TCRdb stores just in-frame clones and leaves some out. The V and J calls and clone size are taken from that table; D and trimming were inferred from the DNA. The profile shows under 300,000 clones, around 87% of them singletons. V gene TRBV5-1 combines with J gene TRBJ2-2, with 7 bases identical to TRBD1. The sample comprised peripheral blood. This receptor was taken from a woman in her 70s with active or convalescent COVID-19. This CDR3 is CASNRDRGVSGELFF. The CDR3 DNA reads as TGCGCCAGCAACCGGGACAGAGGGGTATCCGGGGAGCTGTTTTTT.